This record concerns one TCR beta chain sequence. Its binding antigen is unknown. Base qualities are not recorded, but no much larger clone differs from it by a single base. This specimen belongs to a study of early T cells in non-severe SARS-CoV-2 infection (dated by TCRdb to the early 2020s). A note on the overall study: Bulk RNA from unsorted whole blood was used for TCR sequencing, so alpha and beta chains could not be paired. Study-level results and caveats: VDJdb matching was skewed toward anti-spike CD8 responses and likely underestimated virus-specific expansions, missing private and CD4 specificities.

The library was made by 5' RACE. TCRdb lists the instrument as NextSeq 500. To correct for sequencing error and PCR bias, the TCR library protocol tagged individual cDNA molecules with unique molecular identifiers. Both TCR alpha and beta chains were sequenced, and tight co-correlation was observed between alpha and beta sequence abundances in each sample. Turning to the authors' computational methods: Decombinator V4 was used to annotate TCR sequences for V gene, J gene and CDR3. TCRs were defined as expanded if a significant change between any two time points was detected under a Poisson model with p below 0.0001. TCR abundances were normalised to the total number of TCRs sequenced per sample and expressed as counts per million. TRAV1-2 paired with TRAJ12, TRAJ20 or TRAJ33 defined MAIT TCRs, while TRAV10 paired with TRAJ18 defined iNKT TCRs. A search of VDJdb, accessed on 1 November 2021, was run for TCRs annotated to CMV, EBV and SARS-CoV-2, with TCRs annotated for multiple antigens excluded. In TCRdb, the public reads were trimmed at Q25 with fastp and aligned with MiXCR, with productive beta chains retained. Every entry covers one CDR3 protein and lists the most common genes and DNA from its rows. Clone size and V and J calls follow TCRdb, not the original study. The sample includes tens of thousands of distinct CDR3 sequences, with 10% to 15% observed a single time. Together, the top ten hold around 3.9% of the sample.

Based on the germline V gene, the CDR1 and CDR2 sequences are ENHRY and SYGVKD. The CDR3 numbers 13 residues from cysteine through phenylalanine. CDR3 DNA is the only sequence kept; it has 39 bases, read in frame from the first base. V loses 9 bases at its end and J loses 1 base; junction bases beyond the gene matches: 4. This was a case-control study nested in a cohort of healthcare workers in London, UK, who had nasopharyngeal swab PCR tests and blood samples taken every week. Healthcare workers were recruited between 23 and 31 March 2020, during the week of the UK lockdown, and were followed weekly for up to about 15 weeks.

The sequence was obtained from an adult who was a healthcare worker with PCR-confirmed SARS-CoV-2 infection or an uninfected control (not recorded which). The sequenced material came from whole blood. The receptor chain draws on TRBV10-3 and TRBJ1-1; TRBD1 lines up with 8 middle nucleotides. This receptor carries the CDR3 CAIRTGPNTEAFF. The DNA reads as follows: TGTGCCATTAGGACAGGGCCGAACACTGAAGCTTTCTTT.